This T cell receptor beta chain was sequenced during a study of T cells in Graves' hyperthyroidism and ophthalmopathy (dated by TCRdb to between 2018 and 2020). Turning to the overall study: Peripheral blood was collected at initial diagnosis, before any treatment. TCR V-J signatures able to tell the groups apart were searched for in a discovery cohort of 90 to 100 patients, of whom over 40 had Graves' ophthalmopathy and 57 had stable Graves' hyperthyroidism. Prospective prediction of ophthalmopathy was tested in an independent validation cohort of some 20 hyperthyroidism patients and 17 patients who later progressed to ophthalmopathy. The 100 discovery patients were randomly split 7:3 into training and test sets. Thyroid tissue and blood T-cell repertoires from several Graves' hyperthyroidism patients were also compared in the study. Following sampling, methimazole starting at 30 mg daily was given to hyperthyroidism patients, and high-dose intravenous methylprednisolone was given to ophthalmopathy patients. The paper describes TCR Vbeta CDR3 sequencing of 135 peripheral blood samples, made up of fewer than 50 ophthalmopathy patients, roughly 75 hyperthyroidism patients and some 17 progressor patients. Overall study results and their limits: Most expanded thyroid clonotypes (frequency above 0.001) were also detected in blood, suggesting blood repertoires may reflect thyroid immune responses. During validation, the model predicted progression to ophthalmopathy a median of about 6.3 months ahead of onset, with around 71% sensitivity and under 85% specificity. No statistical method was used to set the sample size in advance, and investigators knew the group allocation. In cross-validation, a model built on a 13 V-J signature told ophthalmopathy apart from stable hyperthyroidism with under 90% sensitivity and about 81% specificity, and in testing the same model reached 80%/75%.

There are 18 amino acids in the CDR3, from cysteine to phenylalanine inclusive. Solely the CDR3 DNA is kept, with 54 bases framed from the first base. The CDR1 and CDR2 encoded by the germline V gene (reference sequence) are DFQATT and SNEGSKA. The junction shows trimming of 1 base on V and 2 bases on J, and the gene matches do not reach 9 bases of it. Ten or more counts support this clonotype. The antigen it recognizes is unknown. No much larger clone exists at a distance of one base, and base qualities are not known. Amplification of TCR beta CDR3 regions was carried out from RNA transcripts. The first round of RT-PCR for the TCR CDR3 was performed with the HTBI primer set and the Qiagen OneStep RT-PCR kit. Libraries were constructed in a second round of multiplex PCR, after which size selection and purification were carried out. Sequencing of the libraries was done on an Illumina HiSeq2000 using paired-end 100 bp reads. The paper's data handling went like this. SOAPnuke was used to process the raw data, with reads discarded if the reads contained adapters or uncalled bases, had a mean Phred below 15, or lacked an exact constant-primer or identifier match. COPE v1.2.5 was used to merge the high-quality paired reads, and each unique nucleotide sequence was defined as a clonotype. MiTCR v1.1 was used to align clonotypes to the IMGT TRBV, TRBD and TRBJ reference segments. The analysis was restricted to V-J combinations with a frequency above 0.0001, which together covered over 99% of the repertoires. A TCS score was defined as the ratio of F50 (clonal expansion) to E x V (chaos), with BLOSUM62-based TCRdist applied between CDR3 peptides within each V-J. Welch's t-statistics and random forest reduced fewer than 600 V-J features to 10 to 15, which were used in a naive Bayes classifier (R e1071). TCRdb itself trimmed the public reads at Q25 with fastp, ran MiXCR and retained productive beta chains. Identical CDR3 proteins give one entry, which carries the most common genes and DNA. Clone size and V and J calls follow TCRdb, not the original study. The sample table holds around 420,000 distinct CDR3 sequences, of which around a sixth were seen once. The ten largest clones represent about 14% of the sample.

A patient counted as having stable Graves' hyperthyroidism if no progression to ophthalmopathy occurred over 18 months of follow-up. The hyperthyroidism patients were between 18 and 65 years old and newly diagnosed, with a disease duration of less than 2 months. Any patient with an uncontrolled infection, another autoimmune disease, pregnancy or lactation was excluded. Diagnoses were established on the basis of clinical symptoms, serum thyroxine and TRAb, thyroid ultrasound, and orbital computed tomography. PBMCs were separated from around 9.1 ml of fresh peripheral blood using Ficoll-Paque density gradient centrifugation. Total RNA was extracted using Trizol reagent, and RNA quality was assessed on an Agilent 2100 Bioanalyzer.

This TCR derives from a young woman with Graves' hyperthyroidism. Sequencing input: blood. This chain is built from TRBV20-1 and TRBJ2-1; 12 middle bases align to TRBD2. The DNA sequence is as follows: TGCAGTGCTAGAGCACTAGCGGGGGGACCTCTACCCTACAATGAGCAGTTCTTC. Its product reads: CSARALAGGPLPYNEQFF.